These 21 T cell receptor beta chains share one sample of origin, sequenced in a study of PD-L1 blockade in urothelial cancer. Time point specified: peripheral blood 6 weeks after treatment start. Method: immunoSEQ multiplex PCR; TCRdb's copy keeps in-frame clones and lacks some. The table includes about 120,000 clones, roughly 90% detected once. Sequencing used PBMCs, obtained around atezolizumab (anti-PD-L1) treatment. All receptors derive from a man aged 60-69 years with urothelial cancer.

As DNA, the CDR3 is TGTGCCATCAACGAAGGGGGCACAGATACGCAGTATTTT. Translation: CAINEGGTDTQYF. This rearrangement joins TRBV10-3 to TRBJ2-3, with D perhaps matching TRBD1 (5 bases). V lost 7 bases, J lost 1 base, and 9 bases lay in between. CDR1 ENHRY and CDR2 SYGVKD come from the germline V gene. This CDR3 is 13 amino acids long.

The rearrangement uses TRBV7-2 and TRBJ2-7, with no clear D. Germline V gene sequence: CDR1 SGHTA, CDR2 FQGNSA. CDR3 length equals 13 residues. V shed 5 bases and J shed 5 bases, with 13 bases lying between them. The CDR3: CASSGQVLDEQYF. The DNA of the CDR3 is TGTGCCAGCAGCGGGCAGGTTTTGGACGAGCAGTACTTC.

The rearrangement uses TRBV2 and TRBJ2-3; TRBD2 aligns across 9 bases. The CDR3 is 14 residues long. Unmatched junction bases numbered 0, after V lost 4 bases and J lost 1 base. Germline V gene sequence: CDR1 SNHLY, CDR2 FYNNEI. The CDR3 region has the DNA TGTGCCAGCAGTGGGACTAGCGGCACAGATACGCAGTATTTT. Its translation is CASSGTSGTDTQYF.

The J gene is TRBJ1-5, the V gene TRBV10-2; D perhaps matches TRBD1 (6 bases). Trimming removed 10 bases at V and 0 bases at J, with 13 bases between. The CDR3 is made up of 14 amino acids. Per the germline V gene, CDR1 is WSHSY and CDR2 is SAAADI. This CDR3 reads CATQTGYSNQPQHF. CDR3 nucleotide sequence: TGCGCCACCCAAACAGGGTATAGCAATCAGCCCCAGCATTTT.

The chain recombines TRBV9 with TRBJ1-4; D not certain. Trimming removed 3 bases at V and 5 bases at J, with 11 bases between. From germline, CDR1 is SGDLS and CDR2 YYNGEE. This CDR3 comprises 14 residues. CDR3 DNA sequence: TGTGCCAGCAGCGCCGAGACATACAATGAAAAACTGTTTTTT. Its translation: CASSAETYNEKLFF.

DNA for the CDR3: TGTGCCAGCTCACCGAGGGGACTAGCGGGAGGGTACCACGAGCAGTACTTC. Translating gives CASSPRGLAGGYHEQYF. V usage is TRBV18 and J usage is TRBJ2-7, with 16 bases that match TRBD2. CDR1 and CDR2 from the germline V gene are KGHSH and LQKENI. The CDR3 contains 17 residues. Trimming took 3 bases from V and 5 from J; bases not matched to a gene: 7.

CDR3 nucleotides: TGTGCCAGCAGCCCAACAAACCAGGGTGAAAAACTGTTTTTT. Amino acid sequence: CASSPTNQGEKLFF. This rearrangement joins TRBV7-2 to TRBJ1-4, with a tentative D call TRBD1 (5 bases). This CDR3 has 14 amino acids. The germline V gene has CDR1 SGHTA and CDR2 FQGNSA. Trimming stripped 5 bases from V and 7 bases from J, with 14 bases between. The full variable domain, completed using reference TRBV7-2 and TRBJ1-4, is GAGVSQSPSNKVTEKGKDVELRCDPISGHTALYWYRQSLGQGLEFLIYFQGNSAPDKSGLPSDRFSAERTGGSVSTLTIQRTQQEDSAVYLCASSPTNQGEKLFFGSGTQLSVL.

The chain carries TRBV4-2 and TRBJ2-6, with D tentatively TRBD1 (6 bases). Germline V lookup: CDR1 LGHNA, CDR2 YNFKEQ. CDR3 length: 19 amino acids. V lost 2 bases to trimming and J lost 0 bases, with 17 bases between them. The DNA of the CDR3 is TGTGCCAGCAGCCAAAGGGGCGGACAGAGGAACTCTGGGGCCAACGTCCTGACTTTC. Encoded protein: CASSQRGGQRNSGANVLTF.

The chain couples TRBV4-2 to TRBJ2-3, with TRBD2 identical over 11 bases. The CDR3 consists of 16 residues. Germline-derived CDR1 and CDR2 are LGHNA and YNFKEQ. V lost 0 bases, J lost 4 bases, and 3 bases stayed unmatched. The CDR3 spells CASSQDTSGRADTQYF. Here the CDR3 DNA reads TGTGCCAGCAGCCAAGACACTAGCGGGAGAGCAGATACGCAGTATTTT.

The genes are TRBV28 and TRBJ2-7; 7 bases line up with TRBD2. Losses at the gene ends were 8 bases for V and 3 bases for J; bases not matched to a gene: 7. CDR1 and CDR2 from the germline V gene are MDHEN and SYDVKM. The CDR3 totals 13 residues. The CDR3 sequence: CASAPGGYYEQYF. CDR3 sequence (DNA): TGTGCCAGCGCGCCGGGGGGATACTACGAGCAGTACTTC.

The rearrangement uses TRBV29-1 and TRBJ2-3; D is ambiguous. CDR3 length: 14 residues. From germline, CDR1 is SQVTM and CDR2 ANQGSEA. The V and J ends lost 6 bases and 0 bases respectively, with 13 bases between them. CDR3 bases: TGCAGCGTCGTTCTGTTCACTAGCACAGATACGCAGTATTTT. It is translated as CSVVLFTSTDTQYF.

The chain combines TRBV7-2 with TRBJ2-7; possible D gene TRBD2, 6 bases. Germline assignment: CDR1 SGHTA and CDR2 FQGNSA. Trimming left V 0 bases short and J 4 bases short, with 13 bases between. CDR3 length equals 15 residues. CDR3 loop: CASSLAGGGRYEQYF. CDR3 in DNA: TGTGCCAGCAGCTTAGCGGGAGGAGGCAGGTACGAGCAGTACTTC. The variable domain in full, completed from reference TRBV7-2 and TRBJ2-7, reads GAGVSQSPSNKVTEKGKDVELRCDPISGHTALYWYRQSLGQGLEFLIYFQGNSAPDKSGLPSDRFSAERTGGSVSTLTIQRTQQEDSAVYLCASSLAGGGRYEQYFGPGTRLTVT.

This chain joins TRBV27 and TRBJ2-7; 11 bases are a match to TRBD2. The germline V gene encodes CDR1 MNHEY and CDR2 SMNVEV (reference sequence). There are 17 residues in the CDR3. J gave up 2 bases and V 6 bases, and 12 bases lay outside the gene matches. CDR3 DNA sequence: TGTGCCAGCAGCCCCCAGCTAGCGGGAGGTGGAACCTACGAGCAGTACTTC. Its translation: CASSPQLAGGGTYEQYF.

V gene TRBV25-1 combines with J gene TRBJ2-1; D call uncertain. This CDR3 comprises 11 residues. V lost 7 bases to trimming and J lost 6 bases, with 7 bases between them. Germline V gene lookup returns CDR1 MGHDK and CDR2 SYGVNS. The DNA for the CDR3 is TGTGCCAGCAAATCCCTCAATGAGCAGTTCTTC. Its protein product is CASKSLNEQFF.

This clone was observed a single time. The chain links TRBV7-2 to TRBJ2-7; D is unclear. The CDR3 is 15 amino acids. The V gene's germline CDR1 is SGHTA and CDR2 FQGNSA. Between the trimmed V and J ends, which lost 2 bases and 0 bases, there was a span of 11 bases. The CDR3 DNA is TGTGCCAGCAGCTTAATCCAGGAACCCTCCTACGAGCAGTACTTC. This translates into CASSLIQEPSYEQYF.

J is TRBJ1-2 and V is TRBV5-5, with TRBD1 matching 7 bases. V lost 0 bases and J lost 6; bases outside the gene matches: 2. Germline assignment: CDR1 SGHKS and CDR2 YYEKEE (reference sequence). The CDR3 is 13 amino acids. The CDR3 loop is CASSLGQGDGYTF. Here the CDR3 DNA reads TGTGCCAGCAGCTTGGGACAGGGTGATGGCTACACCTTC.

The V gene is TRBV5-4, the J gene TRBJ2-7; 10 bases map to TRBD1. The CDR3 has 14 amino acids. Looked up from germline, CDR1 is SGHNT and CDR2 is YYREEE (reference sequence). J lost 5 bases, V lost 2 bases, and 4 bases had no gene match. CDR3 in DNA: TGTGCCAGCAGCTTCCGGGACAGGGGCAACGAGCAGTACTTC. It encodes CASSFRDRGNEQYF.

The chain uses TRBV2 and TRBJ1-3; TRBD1 is a possible D gene (5 bases). The germline V gene encodes CDR1 SNHLY and CDR2 FYNNEI. V lost 4 bases and J 1 base, leaving 20 bases between the germline ends. The CDR3 consists of 18 residues. CDR3 in amino acids: CASSAFLAGPVSGNTIYF. CDR3 DNA sequence: TGTGCCAGCAGTGCTTTTTTGGCAGGGCCAGTTTCTGGAAACACCATATATTTT. Together with reference TRBV2 and TRBJ1-3, the CDR3 gives the full variable domain: EPEVTQTPSHQVTQMGQEVILRCVPISNHLYFYWYRQILGQKVEFLVSFYNNEISEKSEIFDDQFSVERPDGSNFTLKIRSTKLEDSAMYFCASSAFLAGPVSGNTIYFGEGSWLTVV.

The chain joins TRBV7-2 to TRBJ2-3; D perhaps matches TRBD1 (5 bases). The CDR3 is 12 amino acids. Looked up from germline, CDR1 is SGHTA and CDR2 is FQGNSA. V lost 7 bases and J lost 6, with 11 bases in between. The CDR3 nucleotides are TGTGCCAGCACCACAGGTTCCGATACGCAGTATTTT. As protein: CASTTGSDTQYF.

The V call is TRBV7-3, the J call TRBJ2-3; 8 bases match TRBD1. Per germline, CDR1 SGHTA and CDR2 FQGTGA. V gave up 5 bases and J gave up 3 bases; unmatched junction bases: 16. There are 18 residues in the CDR3. The CDR3 spells CASSAQPPGGSGTDTQYF. As DNA, the CDR3 is TGTGCCAGCAGCGCGCAACCACCAGGGGGCAGTGGTACAGATACGCAGTATTTT.

This chain joins TRBV7-2 and TRBJ2-5; possible D gene TRBD1, 6 bases. This CDR3 region has 17 residues. CDR1 and CDR2 (germline): SGHTA, FQGNSA. V shed 1 base and J shed 2 bases, with 17 bases lying between them. CDR3 sequence reads: CASSLGAGEIGQETQYF. CDR3 sequence (DNA): TGTGCCAGCAGCTTAGGCGCAGGGGAGATTGGTCAAGAGACCCAGTACTTC.